Shown below are 8 T cell receptor beta chains from a single sample sequenced in a study of blood T cell repertoires in COVID-19. Method: immunoSEQ multiplex PCR; TCRdb's copy keeps in-frame clones and lacks some. The sample yields around 400,000 clones, around 90% seen once. Material for sequencing was peripheral blood. The receptors were gathered from a man aged 40-55 years with acute or convalescent COVID-19.

The genes are TRBV27 and TRBJ2-7, with a tentative D call TRBD1 (5 bases). Trimming stripped 2 bases from V and 1 base from J, with 9 bases between. This CDR3 has 14 residues. Per germline, CDR1 MNHEY and CDR2 SMNVEV (reference sequence). The CDR3 nucleotides read TGTGCCAGCAGTTTAGCTAGGGGATCCTACGAGCAGTACTTC. It specifies CASSLARGSYEQYF.

This chain connects TRBV5-8 to TRBJ1-6; no reliable D call. Germline V gene sequence: CDR1 SGHTS, CDR2 YDEGEE. Trimming left V 2 bases short and J 6 bases short, with 18 bases between. The CDR3 has 17 amino acids. The CDR3 here is CASSLILGGPINSPLHF. CDR3 DNA sequence: TGTGCCAGCAGCTTAATACTAGGAGGTCCTATTAATTCACCCCTCCACTTT.

This chain joins TRBV14 and TRBJ2-1; D gene uncertain. Germline CDR1 SGHDN, CDR2 FVKESK. The V end lost 1 base, the J end lost 4 bases, and 8 bases lay between the germline ends. The CDR3 extends over 14 amino acids. CDR3 nucleotide sequence: TGTGCCAGCAGCCAAGTGTACAGTTACAATGAGCAGTTCTTC. It is translated as CASSQVYSYNEQFF.

V usage is TRBV30 and J usage is TRBJ1-5; 7 nucleotides align to TRBD1. CDR1 is GTSNPN, CDR2 SVGIG, per germline (reference sequence). The J segment lost 0 bases and the V segment lost 3 bases, leaving 11 bases of the junction unmatched. The length of the CDR3 is 17 residues. The CDR3 DNA is TGTGCCTGGAGCCAGGACAGGTTGGACTTTAGCAATCAGCCCCAGCATTTT. Translation: CAWSQDRLDFSNQPQHF. The complete variable domain, with remaining parts taken from reference TRBV30 and TRBJ1-5, reads SQTIHQWPATLVQPVGSPLSLECTVEGTSNPNLYWYRQAAGRGLQLLFYSVGIGQISSEVPQNLSASRPQDRQFILSSKKLLLSDSGFYLCAWSQDRLDFSNQPQHFGDGTRLSIL.

The chain is built from TRBV11-3 and TRBJ1-1; a weak D match, TRBD1 (6 bases). V dropped 2 bases and J dropped 4 bases, with 11 bases sitting between them. CDR1 is SGHNT, CDR2 YENEEA, per germline. The CDR3 runs to 14 residues. The CDR3 is CASSLNRGGTEAFF. In DNA, the CDR3 is TGTGCCAGCAGCTTAAACCGAGGGGGCACTGAAGCTTTCTTT.

The rearrangement links TRBV7-3 to TRBJ2-3; D call uncertain. The CDR3 spans 15 residues. V was clipped by 5 bases and J by 1 base, with 13 bases between them. Per germline, CDR1 SGHTA and CDR2 FQGTGA. This CDR3 is CASSRGRQRTDTQYF. The CDR3 DNA reads as TGTGCCAGCAGCCGCGGCCGGCAGCGCACAGATACGCAGTATTTT. The variable domain in full, completed from reference TRBV7-3 and TRBJ2-3, reads GAGVSQTPSNKVTEKGKYVELRCDPISGHTALYWYRQSLGQGPEFLIYFQGTGAADDSGLPNDRFFAVRPEGSVSTLKIQRTERGDSAVYLCASSRGRQRTDTQYFGPGTRLTVL.

There are a few counts of this clone. This chain uses TRBV2 with TRBJ1-5; tentatively, D is TRBD1 (5 bases). The V end was cut by 3 bases, the J end by 2 bases, with 11 bases between. The CDR3 covers 15 residues. Per germline, CDR1 SNHLY and CDR2 FYNNEI. CDR3 in DNA: TGTGCCAGCAGTGAGCGGGGGTCGGGCAATCAGCCCCAGCATTTT. This gives the protein CASSERGSGNQPQHF. Combining the CDR3 with reference TRBV2 and TRBJ1-5 gives the whole variable domain EPEVTQTPSHQVTQMGQEVILRCVPISNHLYFYWYRQILGQKVEFLVSFYNNEISEKSEIFDDQFSVERPDGSNFTLKIRSTKLEDSAMYFCASSERGSGNQPQHFGDGTRLSIL.

The V and J genes are TRBV27 and TRBJ2-7, with D uncertain. The CDR3 is made up of 12 amino acids. V was shortened by 7 bases and J by 5 bases, with 12 bases between the two germline ends. Germline CDR1 and CDR2: MNHEY and SMNVEV (reference sequence). The CDR3 sequence: CASTLEVHEQYF. CDR3 bases: TGTGCCAGCACCTTAGAAGTCCACGAGCAGTACTTC.